This entry lists 5 T cell receptor beta chains sequenced from one sample in a study of blood T cell repertoires in COVID-19. Clones were sequenced by immunoSEQ multiplex PCR, and TCRdb holds only the in-frame ones, with some missing. The table records about 87,000 clones, about four fifths of them present only once. The sequencing sample was made of peripheral blood. The source is a woman in her 70s with acute or convalescent COVID-19.

The rearrangement links TRBV3-1 (or the pseudogene TRBV3-2) to TRBJ2-7; TRBD1 matches at 7 bases. The germline V gene encodes CDR1 LGHDT and CDR2 YNNKEL (reference sequence). The CDR3 is made up of 13 amino acids. Losses at the gene ends were 3 bases for V and 6 bases for J; bases not matched to a gene: 5. The CDR3 bases are TGTGCCAGCAGCCATTCTTGGGACAGCGAGCAGTACTTC. Translated: CASSHSWDSEQYF.

The chain links TRBV5-1 to TRBJ1-1; 8 positions match TRBD1. In germline, CDR1 is SGHRS, CDR2 YFSETQ. V shed 4 bases, J shed 0 bases, and the junction held 8 bases outside the gene matches. This CDR3 is built from 16 residues. The CDR3 sequence: CASSPGQGSMNTEAFF. The DNA of the CDR3 is TGCGCCAGCAGCCCCGGACAGGGCTCGATGAACACTGAAGCTTTCTTT. Supplemented by reference TRBV5-1 and TRBJ1-1, the full variable domain reads KAGVTQTPRYLIKTRGQQVTLSCSPISGHRSVSWYQQTPGQGLQFLFEYFSETQRNKGNFPGRFSGRQFSNSRSEMNVSTLELGDSALYLCASSPGQGSMNTEAFFGQGTRLTVV.

This clone appeared a single time. This chain uses TRBV7-2 with TRBJ1-1, with a possible D match to TRBD1 (5 bases). The CDR3 consists of 14 residues. Trimming cost V 5 bases and J 6 bases, with 16 bases left between them. CDR1 and CDR2 (germline): SGHTA, FQGNSA. For the CDR3, the DNA is TGTGCCAGCAGCGTGCTACAGGTGTTCTCTGAAGCTTTCTTT. Its translation: CASSVLQVFSEAFF.

The V and J genes are TRBV5-1 and TRBJ2-2; TRBD1 aligns across 7 bases. This CDR3 spans 18 amino acids. The germline CDR1 and CDR2 sequences are SGHRS and YFSETQ. The V and J ends lost 3 bases and 1 base, in that order; junction bases with no gene match: 12. The CDR3 nucleotides are TGCGCCAGCAGCTGGGGACGAATGACAGGGAAGAACACCGGGGAGCTGTTTTTT. Protein: CASSWGRMTGKNTGELFF.

About this clone: The limits of the CDR3 on the DNA are not certain, so only TCRdb's listed CDR3 is given. This rearrangement joins TRBV15 to TRBJ1-2. In germline, CDR1 is LNHNV, CDR2 YYDKDF (reference sequence). Counting both end residues, the CDR3 totals 19 amino acids. This CDR3 reads CATSSGFGDYTFGWDGYTF.